These 13 T cell receptor beta chains were all obtained from the same sample, sequenced in a study of cytomegalovirus exposure and HLA in healthy donors (dated 2017 in TCRdb). Library construction relied on the immunoSEQ multiplex PCR assay. The multiplex PCR relied on a mix of 60 forward primers for TCR Vbeta segments and 13 reverse primers for TCR Jbeta segments. TCRdb obtained this table from immuneACCESS and retained in-frame rearrangements with V and J assigned. These tables miss some clones; where compared with another copy, unresolved V genes account for less than half of the shortfall, and the remainder is unexplained. This sample is represented by 160,000 or so clones; roughly 75% of them were singletons. The ten largest clonotypes hold less than 3% of the sample. The sample consisted of PBMCs. These receptors came from a female donor in good health and CMV-seronegative.

V and J are TRBV7-8 and TRBJ2-7; 11 nucleotides match TRBD1. The CDR3 runs to 15 residues. CDR1 and CDR2 from the germline V gene are SGHVS and FQNEAQ. V dropped 5 bases and J dropped 3; count of bases not matched to a gene: 6. The DNA of the CDR3 is TGTGCCAGCAGCCCCCCCGGGACAGGGGGCTACGAGCAGTACTTC. Translated: CASSPPGTGGYEQYF.

The V and J genes are TRBV18 and TRBJ2-7, with 8 bases matching TRBD1. The CDR3 totals 14 residues. Germline-derived CDR1 and CDR2 are KGHSH and LQKENI. With 5 bases clipped from V and 2 bases from J, the junction kept 5 bases outside the gene matches. The CDR3 reads CASSAGQAPYEQYF. The DNA for the CDR3 is TGTGCCAGCTCAGCGGGACAGGCGCCCTACGAGCAGTACTTC. The full variable domain, completed using reference TRBV18 and TRBJ2-7, is NAGVMQNPRHLVRRRGQEARLRCSPMKGHSHVYWYRQLPEEGLKFMVYLQKENIIDESGMPKERFSAEFPKEGPSILRIQQVVRGDSAAYFCASSAGQAPYEQYFGPGTRLTVT.

CDR3 residues: CASRRDRGPGDTQYF. The CDR3 bases are TGTGCCAGCAGGAGGGACAGAGGGCCTGGAGATACGCAGTATTTT. The chain links TRBV2 to TRBJ2-3; 7 bases are shared with TRBD1. The J segment lost 5 bases and the V segment lost 6 bases, leaving 11 bases of the junction unmatched. In germline, CDR1 is SNHLY, CDR2 FYNNEI. CDR3 length: 15 amino acids.

V usage is TRBV7-9 and J usage is TRBJ2-1; TRBD1 aligns across 9 bases. With 5 bases clipped from V and 6 bases from J, the junction kept 8 bases outside the gene matches. The CDR3 is made up of 15 amino acids. The germline CDR1 and CDR2 sequences are SEHNR and FQNEAQ (reference sequence). CDR3 DNA: TGTGCCAGCAGCATGGCCGGGACAGGGTTCAATGAGCAGTTCTTC. Encoded protein: CASSMAGTGFNEQFF.

The chain recombines TRBV7-9 with TRBJ1-3, with D perhaps TRBD1 (5 bases). Germline V lookup: CDR1 SEHNR, CDR2 FQNEAQ (reference sequence). The CDR3 runs to 14 residues. The V end lost 2 bases, the J end lost 4 bases, and 9 bases lay between the germline ends. This chain's CDR3 is CASSLRRAGNTIYF. The DNA for the CDR3 is TGTGCCAGCAGCTTACGCAGGGCCGGAAACACCATATATTTT.

The V call is TRBV5-1, the J call TRBJ2-3; tentative D call: TRBD2 (6 bases). This CDR3 spans 14 amino acids. Germline CDR1 is SGHRS and CDR2 is YFSETQ. Trimming took off 5 bases at V and 0 bases at J, with 10 bases between the two ends. The chain's CDR3 is CASRLATSTDTQYF. DNA for the CDR3: TGCGCCAGCAGGCTAGCGACTAGCACAGATACGCAGTATTTT. The entire variable domain, with the rest obtained from reference TRBV5-1 and TRBJ2-3, is as follows: KAGVTQTPRYLIKTRGQQVTLSCSPISGHRSVSWYQQTPGQGLQFLFEYFSETQRNKGNFPGRFSGRQFSNSRSEMNVSTLELGDSALYLCASRLATSTDTQYFGPGTRLTVL.

This chain uses TRBV30 with TRBJ1-4; no definite D call. Trimming pared 3 bases from V and 0 bases from J, leaving 11 bases between. Per germline, CDR1 GTSNPN and CDR2 SVGIG (reference sequence). CDR3 length: 15 amino acids. In nucleotides, the CDR3 is TGTGCCTGGAGGGCGGCGGGCGCAACTAATGAAAAACTGTTTTTT. It specifies CAWRAAGATNEKLFF.

This clone came up once. The junction departs from germline at one end; a sequencing error may be responsible. The chain links TRBV7-3 to TRBJ1-2; 9 positions match TRBD1. Germline V gene data show CDR1 as SGHTA and CDR2 as FQGTGA. This CDR3 contains 13 residues. CDR3 DNA sequence: TGTGCCAGCAGCTTAAGGGACAGGGACCTCACCTTCTTC. Residues: CASSLRDRDLTFF. Full variable domain (missing parts from reference TRBV7-3 and TRBJ1-2): GAGVSQTPSNKVTEKGKYVELRCDPISGHTALYWYRQSLGQGPEFLIYFQGTGAADDSGLPNDRFFAVRPEGSVSTLKIQRTERGDSAVYLCASSLRDRDLTFFGSGTRLTVV.

V and J are TRBV5-5 and TRBJ1-5; tentatively, D is TRBD1 (6 bases). V gave up 5 bases and J gave up 5 bases, with 14 bases separating them. CDR3 length equals 14 residues. Per the germline V gene, CDR1 is SGHKS and CDR2 is YYEKEE (reference sequence). This CDR3 is CASRLGGGDQPQHF. The CDR3 DNA follows: TGTGCCAGCAGGCTGGGAGGGGGGGATCAGCCCCAGCATTTT.

This clone was found a few times. V usage is TRBV6-1 and J usage is TRBJ1-4; perhaps TRBD1 as D (6 bases). The CDR3 has 14 residues. The germline V and J ends were trimmed by 7 bases and 5 bases, with 14 bases remaining between them. CDR1 is MNHNS, CDR2 SASEGT, per germline. The CDR3 region has the DNA TGTGCCAGCACCCCTCAGGGGATGAATGAAAAACTGTTTTTT. It is translated as CASTPQGMNEKLFF.

The chain links TRBV28 to TRBJ1-1, with D possibly matching TRBD1 (5 bases). The CDR3 sequence is 15 residues long. Germline V gene data show CDR1 as MDHEN and CDR2 as SYDVKM. The ends were cut back, 8 bases at V and 2 bases at J, with 18 bases in the middle. The CDR3 coding sequence is TGTGCCAGCCGTGCGCGGGGACGGGGAAACACTGAAGCTTTCTTT. It specifies CASRARGRGNTEAFF.

The chain carries TRBV7-8 and TRBJ2-2; 11 bases agree with TRBD2. CDR1 and CDR2 (germline): SGHVS, FQNEAQ. This CDR3 region has 16 residues. The V gene end was trimmed by 3 bases and the J gene end by 6 bases; junction bases not matched to a gene: 6. CDR3 sequence: CASSFYLAGGSGELFF. The DNA of the CDR3 is TGTGCCAGCAGCTTTTACTTAGCGGGAGGGTCCGGGGAGCTGTTTTTT.

The chain employs TRBV28 and TRBJ2-2; 9 bases are a match to TRBD2. The CDR3 has 15 amino acids. V was clipped by 3 bases and J by 7 bases; unmatched bases: 6. The germline gives CDR1 MDHEN, CDR2 SYDVKM. The CDR3: CASSFQASGNGELFF. In nucleotides, the CDR3 is TGTGCCAGCAGTTTCCAGGCTAGCGGGAACGGGGAGCTGTTTTTT.